This T cell receptor (beta chain) was captured in a study of blood T cell repertoires in COVID-19. At the level of the study: Samples representing acute and convalescent COVID-19 were sourced from the United States, Italy and Spain. The cDNA or gDNA used as material had been derived from T cells, B-cell-depleted T cells, or PBMCs.

This CDR3 contains 15 residues. CDR1 is MNHEY and CDR2 is SMNVEV in the germline V gene (reference sequence). V shed 5 bases and J 6 bases; nucleotides not matched to a gene: 4. How the authors handled the data: Estimation of nucleated cell counts relied on the amplification of reference gene primers. Some clones are missing from TCRdb's copy, which holds only in-frame ones; the method was immunoSEQ multiplex PCR. The DNA gave D and trimming, while V, J and clone size come from that table. The profile covers 78,000 or so clones, with over 75% appearing a single time and over 9.5% taken by the ten largest.

The sequence was obtained from a man of 80 years or more with acute or convalescent COVID-19. The gene calls are TRBV27 and TRBJ2-2, with 12 nucleotides matching TRBD2. Sequencing was performed on peripheral blood. CDR3: CASSPSSGGAGELFF. The CDR3 coding sequence is TGTGCCAGCAGTCCCTCTAGCGGGGGGGCCGGGGAGCTGTTTTTT.